Each of the 15 T cell receptor beta chains below was sequenced from the same sample in a study of identical twins. TCRdb reprocessed the 5' RACE reads via MiXCR and lists one record per CDR3 protein. Of a few hundred thousand distinct CDR3 sequences in the sample, more than 6.5% were seen once. This sample also appeared in a second study, on yellow fever vaccine responses in identical twins.

Sequences were obtained from memory (CD45RO+) T cells sorted from blood. The receptor set was obtained from a woman aged 18-35 years in good health.

J is TRBJ2-7 and V is TRBV6-2 or TRBV6-3, with D perhaps matching TRBD2 (6 bases). The CDR3 covers 14 residues. The V gene's germline CDR1 is MNHEY and CDR2 SVGEGT. Trimming removed 0 bases from V and 3 bases from J, with 9 bases in between. The CDR3 region is CASSYSSGLYEQYV. In DNA form, the CDR3 reads TGTGCCAGCAGTTACTCGAGCGGGCTCTACGAGCAGTACGTC.

V is TRBV2 and J is TRBJ1-6; no firm D call. V lost 8 bases and J 7 bases, leaving 18 bases between the germline ends. This CDR3 comprises 15 residues. Germline CDR1 is SNHLY and CDR2 is FYNNEI. CDR3 in amino acids: CASAADTPRNSPLHF. The CDR3 nucleotides read TGTGCCAGCGCCGCCGACACTCCCAGGAATTCACCCCTCCACTTT. Together with reference TRBV2 and TRBJ1-6, the CDR3 gives the full variable domain: EPEVTQTPSHQVTQMGQEVILRCVPISNHLYFYWYRQILGQKVEFLVSFYNNEISEKSEIFDDQFSVERPDGSNFTLKIRSTKLEDSAMYFCASAADTPRNSPLHFGNGTRLTVT.

There are many counts of this clonotype. This chain links TRBV24-1 with TRBJ2-2; no definite D call. This CDR3 is 14 amino acids long. Germline V gene data show CDR1 as KGHDR and CDR2 as SFDVKD. V was trimmed by 4 bases and J by 5 bases, leaving 10 bases between them. CDR3 bases: TGTGCCACCAGTGACCCCCCCCGGACCGGGGAGCTGTTTTTT. Translating it yields CATSDPPRTGELFF.

The V call is TRBV28, the J call TRBJ1-2, with D possibly TRBD1 on 5 matching bases. This CDR3 is 14 amino acids long. The germline V gene has CDR1 MDHEN and CDR2 SYDVKM. V was clipped by 6 bases and J by 5 bases, with 16 bases between them. In DNA, the CDR3 is TGTGCCAGCAGCCAGGGACTGGCGCTTTATGGCTACACCTTC. The encoded protein is CASSQGLALYGYTF.

This clonotype turned up a few times. The gene calls are TRBV20-1 and TRBJ2-3; TRBD2 aligns across 7 bases. The CDR3 is made up of 14 amino acids. Germline CDR1 and CDR2: DFQATT and SNEGSKA (reference sequence). Unmatched junction bases numbered 10, after V lost 5 bases and J lost 5 bases. CDR3 DNA sequence: TGCAGTGCTCAAGCCCCGGGAGGTCGAGATACGCAGTATTTT. Translating gives CSAQAPGGRDTQYF.

Only a few counts were recorded for this clonotype. The rearrangement links TRBV7-8 to TRBJ2-1; TRBD1 matches 7 bases. Germline CDR1 is SGHVS and CDR2 is FQNEAQ. The J segment lost 5 bases and the V segment lost 5 bases, leaving 15 bases of the junction unmatched. CDR3 length: 17 residues. The CDR3 region has the DNA TGTGCCAGCAGCACACCCCATACAGGGGAGCCGGACAATGAGCAGTTCTTC. Protein sequence: CASSTPHTGEPDNEQFF.

This clonotype was detected ten times or more. This chain links TRBV15 with TRBJ2-1; no reliable D call. Germline values: CDR1 LNHNV, CDR2 YYDKDF (reference sequence). This CDR3 has 13 amino acids. Trimming pared 5 bases from V and 5 bases from J, leaving 10 bases between. The CDR3 is CATSPFRNNEQFF. The DNA for the CDR3 is TGTGCCACCAGCCCATTTCGTAACAATGAGCAGTTCTTC. The whole variable domain, filled in from reference TRBV15 and TRBJ2-1, reads DAMVIQNPRYQVTQFGKPVTLSCSQTLNHNVMYWYQQKSSQAPKLLFHYYDKDFNNEADTPDNFQSRRPNTSFCFLDIRSPGLGDTAMYLCATSPFRNNEQFFGPGTRLTVL.

This clonotype was seen more than once but under ten times. The chain uses TRBV5-5 and TRBJ2-5; no clear D gene. The germline V and J ends were trimmed by 0 bases and 7 bases, with 10 bases remaining between them. Germline V CDR1 and CDR2: SGHKS, YYEKEE (reference sequence). The CDR3 covers 13 residues. The CDR3 here is CASSLGPGRTQYF. CDR3 DNA sequence: TGTGCCAGCAGCTTGGGGCCCGGGCGGACCCAGTACTTC.

The chain is built from TRBV27 and TRBJ2-1; D tentatively reads TRBD1 or TRBD2 (5 bases each). V lost 5 bases, J lost 10 bases, and 18 bases lay in between. The germline gives CDR1 MNHEY, CDR2 SMNVEV (reference sequence). The length of the CDR3 is 14 residues. The CDR3 reads CASSPRGGGFEQFF. The CDR3, as DNA: TGTGCCAGCAGTCCCCGCGGTGGGGGTTTCGAGCAGTTCTTC.

This clonotype was detected ten times or more. The CDR3, as DNA: TGTGCCAGCAGTGAGAGCCCCGTTCGGGGTGGCTACACCTTC. Protein product: CASSESPVRGGYTF. J is TRBJ1-2 and V is TRBV2; D is unresolved. The CDR3 covers 14 residues. V dropped 3 bases and J dropped 7 bases, with 15 bases sitting between them. CDR1 is SNHLY and CDR2 is FYNNEI in the germline V gene.

This clonotype was recorded at least ten times. The V gene is TRBV4-2, the J gene TRBJ1-5; 9 bases line up with TRBD1. The germline V gene has CDR1 LGHNA and CDR2 YNFKEQ. The ends lost 3 bases at V and 3 bases at J; junction bases unmatched: 3. The CDR3 loop spans 15 amino acids. Written as DNA, the CDR3 is TGTGCCAGCAGCCAGGGGGACAGGGACAATCAGCCCCAGCATTTT. Translated, it gives CASSQGDRDNQPQHF.

The chain carries TRBV25-1 and TRBJ2-1, with 13 bases aligning to TRBD2. There are 21 residues in the CDR3. The trim removed 1 base at V and 0 bases at J, leaving 12 bases unmatched. Germline V gene data show CDR1 as MGHDK and CDR2 as SYGVNS. The CDR3 nucleotides read TGTGCCAGCAGTGAATCGTCGAGCAGGACTAGCGGGGGTGTCTCCTACAATGAGCAGTTCTTC. It translates to CASSESSSRTSGGVSYNEQFF.

This clonotype has ten or more counts. This CDR3 is CGGQKNTEAFF. The CDR3 DNA reads as TGCGGGGGACAGAAGAACACTGAAGCTTTCTTT. J is TRBJ1-1 and V is TRBV20-1; 7 bases match TRBD1. The CDR3 extends over 11 amino acids. Germline CDR1 DFQATT, CDR2 SNEGSKA (reference sequence).

This clonotype has at least ten counts. The chain links TRBV5-6 to TRBJ2-3; no clear D. V dropped 0 bases and J dropped 5 bases, with 16 bases sitting between them. Germline CDR1 SGHDT, CDR2 YYEEEE. There are 16 residues in the CDR3. In DNA, the CDR3 is TGTGCCAGCAGCTTGGTAGGATCCCGCGTTATAGATACGCAGTATTTT. It translates to CASSLVGSRVIDTQYF.

This clonotype was picked up a small number of times. This chain links TRBV9 with TRBJ1-5; D unclear. The V end lost 4 bases, the J end lost 3 bases, and 14 bases lay between the germline ends. Germline CDR1 reads SGDLS; CDR2 reads YYNGEE. The CDR3 is made up of 15 amino acids. The chain's CDR3 is CASSPHQSPNQPQHF. CDR3 DNA sequence: TGTGCCAGCAGCCCACACCAAAGCCCCAATCAGCCCCAGCATTTT.